The entry that follows covers one T cell receptor (beta chain) sequence. The target antigen is unknown. V dropped 1 base and J dropped 6; count of bases not matched to a gene: 11. This CDR3 comprises 18 residues. Germline V lookup: CDR1 LGHNT, CDR2 FRNRAP. Sequenced by immunoSEQ multiplex PCR; TCRdb stores in-frame clones only, minus some. Of about 64,000 clones listed, 85% to 95% were seen once; the top ten hold less than 0.55%. The data belong to a study of OX40 agonist ivuxolimab in advanced cancers. Overall study results and limits: Averaged across samples, CD8+ T cells carried more expanded clones than CD4+ did.

The sample in question was CD4+ or CD8+ T cells sorted from blood, obtained in a trial of the OX40 agonist ivuxolimab. This TCR was sampled from an adult with an advanced solid tumor such as melanoma, head and neck, liver or kidney cancer. The rearrangement joins TRBV12-5 to TRBJ2-2; 10 bases are shared with TRBD2. The CDR3 DNA reads as TGTGCTAGTGGTTTGGGCCGAGGGCTAGCGGGAGCATCCGGGGAGCTGTTTTTT. Translated, it gives CASGLGRGLAGASGELFF.